These 2 T cell receptor beta chains originate from one sample sequenced in a study of blood T cells in healthy people across ages. Sample-barcoded 5' priming and a J-beta primer mix drove a second PCR of about 7 to 12 cycles. TCRdb processed the 5' RACE reads anew with MiXCR; each CDR3 protein has one entry. The sample lists 550,000 to 800,000 distinct CDR3 sequences, under 25% occurring once. The specimen sequenced was blood. The receptors derive from a man aged 65-85 years in good health.

Of note for this clonotype: One junction end does not reproduce the germline sequence, and a read error may be involved. The chain joins TRBV20-1 to TRBJ2-7; 7 bases map to TRBD2. Germline CDR1 is DFQATT and CDR2 is SNEGSKA (reference sequence). The CDR3 is made up of 14 amino acids. The CDR3 region has the DNA TGCAGTGCTAGGATGGTTGGCGGGAGCTACGCGCAGTACTTC. Residues: CSARMVGGSYAQYF.

The chain employs TRBV20-1 and TRBJ2-3, with D perhaps being TRBD1 or TRBD2 (5 bases each). In germline, CDR1 is DFQATT, CDR2 SNEGSKA (reference sequence). The CDR3 extends over 16 amino acids. The ends were cut back, 4 bases at V and 0 bases at J, with 17 bases in the middle. The DNA of the CDR3 is TGCAGTGCTACCGAGTACGGGGCGGCAAGCACAGATACGCAGTATTTT. This codes for CSATEYGAASTDTQYF.